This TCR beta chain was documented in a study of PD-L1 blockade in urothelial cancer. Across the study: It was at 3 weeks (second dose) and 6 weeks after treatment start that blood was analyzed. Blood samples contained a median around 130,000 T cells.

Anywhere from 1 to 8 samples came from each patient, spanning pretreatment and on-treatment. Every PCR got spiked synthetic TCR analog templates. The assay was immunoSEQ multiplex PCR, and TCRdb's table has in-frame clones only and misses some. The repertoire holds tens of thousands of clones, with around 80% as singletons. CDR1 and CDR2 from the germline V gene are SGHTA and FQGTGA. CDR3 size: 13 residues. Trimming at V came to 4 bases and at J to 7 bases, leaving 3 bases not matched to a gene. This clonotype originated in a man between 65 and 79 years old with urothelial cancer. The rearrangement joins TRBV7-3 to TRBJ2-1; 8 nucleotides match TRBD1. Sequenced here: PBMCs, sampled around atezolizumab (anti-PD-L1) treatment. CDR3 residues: CASSSDRANEQFF. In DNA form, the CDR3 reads TGTGCCAGCAGCTCGGACAGGGCGAATGAGCAGTTCTTC.